This passage covers 11 T cell receptor beta chains from one sample sequenced in a study of T cell repertoires in cytomegalovirus infection. Using its own MiXCR run on the reads, TCRdb lists one record per CDR3 protein. The data show around 530,000 distinct CDR3 sequences, 26% seen once. Sequenced: PBMCs. The receptors come from a human donor in good health (CMV status not recorded). Some clones in this sample may be carry-over from other donors' samples.

This clonotype was counted between two and nine times. An end of the junction differs from the germline gene, which may be a read error. The rearrangement links TRBV7-7 to TRBJ2-3; D is uncertain. CDR1 and CDR2 from the germline V gene are SSHAT and FNYEAQ (reference sequence). The CDR3 extends over 13 amino acids. The DNA for the CDR3 is TGTGCTAGCAGCTCAACCCTCACAGATACGCAGTATTTT. Its protein is CASSSTLTDTQYF.

Only a few counts were recorded for this clonotype. The chain links TRBV4-1 to TRBJ2-1; no clear D. The CDR3 extends over 12 amino acids. Germline V gives CDR1 MGHRA, CDR2 YSYEKL. V lost 4 bases, J lost 8 bases, and 9 bases lay in between. CDR3 residues: CASSRSSYEQFF. Written as DNA, the CDR3 is TGCGCCAGCAGCCGCAGCAGCTATGAGCAGTTCTTC.

This clonotype was counted many times. The V and J genes are TRBV7-6 and TRBJ2-7, with 14 bases identical to TRBD2. Trimming took 5 bases from V and 7 from J; bases not matched to a gene: 7. The CDR3 has 15 amino acids. Germline V gives CDR1 SGHVS, CDR2 FNYEAQ. CDR3 sequence reads: CASSATSGRAKEQYV. The CDR3 nucleotides read TGTGCCAGCAGCGCGACTAGCGGGAGGGCCAAAGAGCAGTACGTC.

The gene calls are TRBV27 and TRBJ2-2; possibly TRBD1 for D (6 bases). The V gene lost 0 bases and the J gene lost 3 bases, with 8 bases spanning the gap. Germline V gene data show CDR1 as MNHEY and CDR2 as SMNVEV (reference sequence). The CDR3 spans 15 residues. CDR3 DNA: TGTGCCAGCAGTTTATCGGGACATCACACCGGGGAGCTGTTTTTT. Its protein is CASSLSGHHTGELFF.

This chain joins TRBV6-5 and TRBJ1-2; D is perhaps TRBD1 (5 bases). The CDR3 is 17 amino acids. Deletions cut 2 bases from V and 2 bases from J, with 18 bases between. The V gene's germline CDR1 is MNHEY and CDR2 SVGAGI. CDR3 nucleotides: TGTGCCAGCAGTTACAGGGCCCAGGGCGGTAAAAACTATGGCTACACCTTC. Translation: CASSYRAQGGKNYGYTF.

This clonotype was detected once. The gene calls are TRBV3-1 and TRBJ2-1, with TRBD2 as a possible D gene (6 bases). This CDR3 region has 17 residues. From germline, CDR1 is LGHDT and CDR2 YNNKEL (reference sequence). With 0 bases removed from V and 5 bases from J, the gap between germline ends came to 17 bases. The CDR3 coding sequence is TGTGCCAGCAGCCAAGATTTGGCCAGCGGGCCGAACAATGAGCAGTTCTTC. This codes for CASSQDLASGPNNEQFF.

This clonotype came up a few times. The gene calls are TRBV6-5 and TRBJ1-6; maybe TRBD1 (5 bases). V gave up 2 bases and J gave up 7 bases, with 12 bases separating them. The CDR3 sequence is 15 residues long. The germline V gene has CDR1 MNHEY and CDR2 SVGAGI. CDR3 protein: CASSYTSRANSPLHF. The CDR3 DNA reads TGTGCCAGCAGTTACACTTCCAGGGCCAATTCACCCCTCCACTTT.

The V and J genes are TRBV5-6 and TRBJ1-2, with D unresolved. V lost 4 bases to trimming and J lost 4 bases, with 8 bases between them. Germline CDR1 is SGHDT and CDR2 is YYEEEE. This CDR3 region has 12 residues. The CDR3, as DNA: TGTGCCAGCAGCGAAGACACCTATGGCTACACCTTC. Its protein product is CASSEDTYGYTF. Looking up the rest from reference TRBV5-6 and TRBJ1-2 gives the full variable domain: DAGVTQSPTHLIKTRGQQVTLRCSPKSGHDTVSWYQQALGQGPQFIFQYYEEEERQRGNFPDRFSGHQFPNYSSELNVNALLLGDSALYLCASSEDTYGYTFGSGTRLTVV.

The gene calls are TRBV7-9 and TRBJ1-2; TRBD1 matches at 7 bases. The CDR3 has 13 amino acids. V trimming: 4 bases; J trimming: 8 bases; junction bases outside the gene matches: 7. The germline V gene has CDR1 SEHNR and CDR2 FQNEAQ (reference sequence). The CDR3 region is CASSSQGWPGYTF. The CDR3 bases are TGTGCCAGCAGCTCACAGGGGTGGCCGGGCTACACCTTC.

This clonotype was seen a few times. The V gene is TRBV2, the J gene TRBJ2-4; D uncertain. The CDR3 is made up of 16 amino acids. The V gene's germline CDR1 is SNHLY and CDR2 FYNNEI. The V and J ends lost 2 bases and 7 bases respectively, with 18 bases between them. DNA of the CDR3: TGTGCCAGCAGTGAATCGAGGAACCAGGCCAGGAACATTCAGTACTTC. Its protein product is CASSESRNQARNIQYF.

This clonotype has just a few counts. The genes are TRBV2 and TRBJ2-2; perhaps D is TRBD1 or TRBD2 (6 bases each). Between the trimmed V and J ends, which lost 4 bases and 1 base, there was a span of 10 bases. CDR1 is SNHLY and CDR2 is FYNNEI in the germline V gene. The CDR3 sequence is 15 residues long. This CDR3 is CASSGGARNTGELFF. The CDR3 nucleotides read TGTGCCAGCAGTGGGGGGGCGCGGAACACCGGGGAGCTGTTTTTT.